This TCR beta chain was retrieved from a study of blood T cell repertoires in COVID-19. Across the study: Spain, Italy and the United States supplied samples that represented acute and convalescent COVID-19. Nucleic acid was either cDNA or gDNA, and it came from T cells, B-cell-depleted T cells, or PBMCs.

Within the sample, this clone is medium-sized. This CDR3 region has 18 residues. CDR1 is SGHAT and CDR2 is FQNNGV in the germline V gene. The V segment lost 4 bases and the J segment 5 bases; nucleotides outside the gene matches: 18. Only in-frame clones appear in the TCRdb table, and some are missing; sequencing was by immunoSEQ multiplex PCR. The table has some 98,000 clones, approximately 84% seen once. The sequence came from a man between 65 and 85 years old with acute or convalescent COVID-19. The sequencing sample was made of peripheral blood. The chain is built from TRBV11-2 and TRBJ2-5, with 8 bases lining up with TRBD2. The CDR3 here is CASSSPSAGAPWGETQYF. The CDR3 DNA is TGTGCCAGCAGCTCCCCCTCAGCGGGGGCCCCCTGGGGTGAGACCCAGTACTTC.